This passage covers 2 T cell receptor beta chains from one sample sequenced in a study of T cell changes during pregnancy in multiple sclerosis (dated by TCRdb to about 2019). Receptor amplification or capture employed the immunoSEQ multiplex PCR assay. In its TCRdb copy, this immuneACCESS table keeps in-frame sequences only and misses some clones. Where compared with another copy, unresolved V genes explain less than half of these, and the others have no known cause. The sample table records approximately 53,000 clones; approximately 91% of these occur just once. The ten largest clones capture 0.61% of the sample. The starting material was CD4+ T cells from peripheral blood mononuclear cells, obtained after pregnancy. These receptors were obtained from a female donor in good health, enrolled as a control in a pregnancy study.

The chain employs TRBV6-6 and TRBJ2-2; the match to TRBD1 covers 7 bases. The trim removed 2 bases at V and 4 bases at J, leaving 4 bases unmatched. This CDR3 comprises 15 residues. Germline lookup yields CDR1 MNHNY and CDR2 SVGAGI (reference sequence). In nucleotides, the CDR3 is TGTGCCAGCAGTTACAGGGGGCAAGGCACCGGGGAGCTGTTTTTT. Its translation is CASSYRGQGTGELFF.

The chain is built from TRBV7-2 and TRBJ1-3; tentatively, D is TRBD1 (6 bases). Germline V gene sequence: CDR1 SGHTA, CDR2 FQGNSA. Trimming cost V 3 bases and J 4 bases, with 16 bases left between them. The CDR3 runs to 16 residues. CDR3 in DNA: TGTGCCAGCAGCTTCGGTACAGGGAGTAGGGGAAACACCATATATTTT. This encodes CASSFGTGSRGNTIYF.